This TCR beta chain came from a study of blood T cell repertoires in COVID-19 (dated by TCRdb to 2020 to 2022). Concerning the study at large: Collaborator samples came from the United States, Italy and Spain and covered acute and convalescent phases of COVID-19. Sample metadata almost always included a de-identified subject ID, COVID-19 status, age in years and sex. Where available, HLA class I and class II types were taken from metadata supplied by the sample provider and were not determined by assay-based typing. Deeply sampled blood TCRbeta repertoires from subjects exposed to, actively infected with, or recovered from COVID-19 were included in the dataset. The prospective study material was composed of cDNA or gDNA derived from T cells, B-cell-depleted T cells, or PBMCs. The repertoires were released in a freely available public database meant as a resource for research on the immune response to SARS-CoV-2. The samples were drawn from two sources: the first 160 participants of the ongoing ImmuneRACE study, and fewer than 1,500 subjects contributed by 6 global collaborators. General findings and caveats noted by the study authors: Clinical and demographic metadata were provided uncurated, with the amount varying by source and participant.

TCRbeta CDR3 regions were amplified from genomic DNA by means of the immunoSEQ Assay, a bias-controlled multiplex PCR. On the authors' methods: Nucleated cell counts per sample were estimated from amplification of reference gene primers within the assay. To quantify the absolute abundance of each unique TCRbeta CDR3 rearrangement, sequence reads were collapsed and filtered. For each sample, productive Simpson clonality was calculated as the square root of Simpson's diversity index over productive rearrangements. The source is immuneACCESS, and TCRdb retained only in-frame sequences with V and J called. Part of the clones is not carried over; for the studies checked, unresolved V genes explain less than half of this, and the remainder is unexplained. V and J calls plus clone size are reproduced from that table; the DNA served to infer D and trimming. A total of a few hundred thousand clones appear in this sample, about nine tenths of them only once. The ten largest clones add up to 2% to 2.5% of the sample.

At the junction V is shortened by 0 bases and J by 7 bases; bases outside the gene matches: 5. CDR1 is given as MNHEY and CDR2 as SVGAGI, both from the germline V gene. Reading from cysteine to phenylalanine, the CDR3 counts 15 amino acids. Only CDR3 DNA remains: 45 bases, in frame from the first base. Another Seattle source contributed samples from volunteer blood donors who had recovered from COVID-19. Whole blood was collected in K2EDTA tubes by collaborating institutions according to the institutions' own protocols. For TCRbeta analysis, collaborators shipped samples in one of three forms: frozen whole blood, isolated PBMCs, or DNA extracted from either of those sample types. In the case of this clone: Its antigen has not been determined. Base qualities are missing; no much larger clone stands one base away.

The sample was peripheral blood. The chain was built from TRBV6-5 and TRBJ1-4, with 7 junctional bases fitting TRBD1. The sequence came from a woman in her 50s who had recovered from COVID-19. The sequence in DNA is TGTGCCAGCAGTTACTCGAGTAGGGGGCGTGAAAAACTGTTTTTT. It encodes CASSYSSRGREKLFF.